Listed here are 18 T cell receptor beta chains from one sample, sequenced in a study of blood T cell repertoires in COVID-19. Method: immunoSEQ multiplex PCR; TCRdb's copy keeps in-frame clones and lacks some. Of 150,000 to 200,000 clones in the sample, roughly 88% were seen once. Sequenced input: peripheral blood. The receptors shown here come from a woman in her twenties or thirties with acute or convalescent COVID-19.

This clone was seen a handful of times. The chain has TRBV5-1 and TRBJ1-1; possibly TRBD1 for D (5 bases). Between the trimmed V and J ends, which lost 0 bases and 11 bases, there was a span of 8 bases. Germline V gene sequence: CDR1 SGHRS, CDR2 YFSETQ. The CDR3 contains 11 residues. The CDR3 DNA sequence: TGCGCCAGCAGCTTGGGACAGCTGGCTTTCTTT. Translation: CASSLGQLAFF.

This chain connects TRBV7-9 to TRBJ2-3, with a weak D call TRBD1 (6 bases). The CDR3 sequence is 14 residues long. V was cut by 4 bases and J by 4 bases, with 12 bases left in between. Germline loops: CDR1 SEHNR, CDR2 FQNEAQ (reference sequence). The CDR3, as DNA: TGTGCCAGCAGCTCCATCCAGGGGCCAGATACGCAGTATTTT. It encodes CASSSIQGPDTQYF.

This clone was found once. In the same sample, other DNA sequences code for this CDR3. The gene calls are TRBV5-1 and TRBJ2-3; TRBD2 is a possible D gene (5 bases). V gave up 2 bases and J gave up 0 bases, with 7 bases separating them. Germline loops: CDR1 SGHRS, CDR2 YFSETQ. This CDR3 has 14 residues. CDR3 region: CASSFSGSTDTQYF. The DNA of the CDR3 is TGCGCCAGCAGCTTTTCGGGGAGCACAGATACGCAGTATTTT.

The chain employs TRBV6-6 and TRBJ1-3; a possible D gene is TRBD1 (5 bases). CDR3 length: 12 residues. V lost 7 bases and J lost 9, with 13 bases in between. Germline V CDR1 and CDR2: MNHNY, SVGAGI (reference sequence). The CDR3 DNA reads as TGTGCCAGCAAAGGACAATACTTCACCATATATTTT. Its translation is CASKGQYFTIYF.

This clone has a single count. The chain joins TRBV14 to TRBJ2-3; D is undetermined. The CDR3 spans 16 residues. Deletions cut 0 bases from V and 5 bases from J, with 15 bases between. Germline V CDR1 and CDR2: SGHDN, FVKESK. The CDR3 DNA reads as TGTGCCAGCAGCCAAGATCGAGTCGACTTGAAAGATACGCAGTATTTT. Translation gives CASSQDRVDLKDTQYF.

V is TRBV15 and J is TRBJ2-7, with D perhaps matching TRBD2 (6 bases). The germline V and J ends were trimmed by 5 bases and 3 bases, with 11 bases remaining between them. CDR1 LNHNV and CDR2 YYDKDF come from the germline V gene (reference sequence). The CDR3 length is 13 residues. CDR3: CATSGTGDYEQYF. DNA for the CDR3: TGTGCCACCAGCGGGACGGGAGACTACGAGCAGTACTTC.

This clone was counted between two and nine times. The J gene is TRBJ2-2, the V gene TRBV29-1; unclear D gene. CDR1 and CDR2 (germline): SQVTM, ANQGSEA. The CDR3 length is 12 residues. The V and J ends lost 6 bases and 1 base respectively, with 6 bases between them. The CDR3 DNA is TGCAGCGTCGGAGTGAACACCGGGGAGCTGTTTTTT. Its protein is CSVGVNTGELFF.

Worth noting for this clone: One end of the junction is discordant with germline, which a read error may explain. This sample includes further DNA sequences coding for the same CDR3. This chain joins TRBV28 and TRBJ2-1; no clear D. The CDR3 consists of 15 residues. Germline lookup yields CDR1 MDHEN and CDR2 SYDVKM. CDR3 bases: TGTGCTAGCATTGGAGCATCTCTTCGATACAATGAGCAGTTCTTC. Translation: CASIGASLRYNEQFF.

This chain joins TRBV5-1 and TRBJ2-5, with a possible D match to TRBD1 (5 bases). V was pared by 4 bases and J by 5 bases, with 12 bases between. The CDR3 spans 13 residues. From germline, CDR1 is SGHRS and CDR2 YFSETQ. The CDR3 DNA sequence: TGCGCCAGCAGCAGTCAGGGAACGGAGACCCAGTACTTC. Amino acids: CASSSQGTETQYF.

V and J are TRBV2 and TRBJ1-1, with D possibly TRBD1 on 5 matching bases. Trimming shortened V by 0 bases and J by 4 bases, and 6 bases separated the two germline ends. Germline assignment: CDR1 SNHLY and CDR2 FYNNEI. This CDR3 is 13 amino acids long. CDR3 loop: CASSEARATEAFF. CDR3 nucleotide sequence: TGTGCCAGCAGTGAAGCCAGGGCCACTGAAGCTTTCTTT.

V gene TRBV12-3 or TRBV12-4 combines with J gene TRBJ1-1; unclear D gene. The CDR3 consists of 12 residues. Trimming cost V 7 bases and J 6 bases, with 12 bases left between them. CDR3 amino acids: CASNARVAEAFF. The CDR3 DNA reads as TGTGCCAGCAATGCCCGGGTGGCTGAAGCTTTCTTT.

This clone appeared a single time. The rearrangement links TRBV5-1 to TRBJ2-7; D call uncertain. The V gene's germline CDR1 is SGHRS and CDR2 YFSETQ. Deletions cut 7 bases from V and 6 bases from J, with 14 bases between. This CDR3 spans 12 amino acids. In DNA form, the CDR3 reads TGCGCCAGCCAAGAGGTCCTTGGCGAGCAGTACTTC. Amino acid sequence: CASQEVLGEQYF.

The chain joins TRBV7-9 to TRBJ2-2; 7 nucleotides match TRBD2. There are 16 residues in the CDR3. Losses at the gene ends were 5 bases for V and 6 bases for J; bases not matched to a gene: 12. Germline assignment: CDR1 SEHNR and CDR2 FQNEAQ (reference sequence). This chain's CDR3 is CASSPPGTTFSGELFF. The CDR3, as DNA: TGTGCCAGCAGCCCCCCCGGGACTACTTTTTCCGGGGAGCTGTTTTTT.

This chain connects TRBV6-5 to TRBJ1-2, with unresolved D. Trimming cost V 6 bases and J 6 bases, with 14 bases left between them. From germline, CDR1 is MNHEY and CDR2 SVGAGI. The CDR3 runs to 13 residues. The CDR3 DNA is TGTGCCAGCAGCGCTAGAGGAGGCGATGGCTACACCTTC. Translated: CASSARGGDGYTF.

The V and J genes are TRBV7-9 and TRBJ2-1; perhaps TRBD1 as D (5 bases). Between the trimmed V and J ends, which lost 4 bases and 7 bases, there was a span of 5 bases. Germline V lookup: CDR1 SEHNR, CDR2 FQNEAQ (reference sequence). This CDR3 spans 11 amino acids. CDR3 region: CASSYRNEQFF. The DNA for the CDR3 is TGTGCCAGCAGCTACAGGAATGAGCAGTTCTTC. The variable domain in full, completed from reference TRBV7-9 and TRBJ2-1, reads DTGVSQNPRHKITKRGQNVTFRCDPISEHNRLYWYRQTLGQGPEFLTYFQNEAQLEKSRLLSDRFSAERPKGSFSTLEIQRTEQGDSAMYLCASSYRNEQFFGPGTRLTVL.

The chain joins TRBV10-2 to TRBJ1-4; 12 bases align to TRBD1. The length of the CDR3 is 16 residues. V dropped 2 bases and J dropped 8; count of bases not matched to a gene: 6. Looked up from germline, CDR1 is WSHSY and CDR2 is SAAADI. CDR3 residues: CASSEASGTGGEKLFF. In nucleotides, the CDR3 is TGCGCCAGCAGTGAGGCCTCCGGGACAGGGGGCGAAAAACTGTTTTTT.

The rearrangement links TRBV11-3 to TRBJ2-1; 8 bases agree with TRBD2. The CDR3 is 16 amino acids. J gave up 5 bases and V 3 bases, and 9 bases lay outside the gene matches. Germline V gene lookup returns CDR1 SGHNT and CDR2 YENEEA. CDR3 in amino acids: CASSFIVGLGHNEQFF. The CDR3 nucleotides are TGTGCCAGCAGCTTTATCGTGGGACTAGGACACAATGAGCAGTTCTTC.

The CDR3 region has the DNA TGTGCCAGCAGCCTAATCGGTCGGGAAAAACTGTTTTTT. Translated, it gives CASSLIGREKLFF. V and J are TRBV11-2 and TRBJ1-4, with D unresolved. Germline CDR1 reads SGHAT; CDR2 reads FQNNGV. This CDR3 is 13 amino acids long. Trimming pared 5 bases from V and 8 bases from J, leaving 12 bases between.